This is a list of T cell receptor beta chains from one sample in a study of CD8 T cells in ankylosing spondylitis. MiXCR, applied by TCRdb to the 5' RACE reads, yields one record per CDR3 protein. This table has 250,000 or so distinct CDR3 sequences, about 10% appearing once. The sample consisted of blood, either unsorted or a sorted T cell fraction (not recorded which). The receptors stem from a male donor with ankylosing spondylitis or in good health (not recorded which). Each CDR3 is given with its conserved first and last residue.

V gene,J gene,CDR3 protein
TRBV30,TRBJ1-1,CAWRSGLEAFF
TRBV7-9,TRBJ1-1,CASSPGPSWNTEAFF
TRBV12-3/TRBV12-4,TRBJ2-1,CASSPRGGLKFF
TRBV3-1,TRBJ2-7,CASSQEWQYEQYF
TRBV20-1,TRBJ1-5,CSANRHRTNQPQHF
TRBV4-1,TRBJ2-7,CASSQDRDRVFEQYF
TRBV20-1,TRBJ2-5,CSARPLTETQYF
TRBV20-1,TRBJ2-5,CSARDRDRGLHETQYF
TRBV10-3,TRBJ2-7,CAISPLSGSDGEQYF
TRBV10-3,TRBJ1-3,CAISANPGTGGVNTIHF
TRBV5-5,TRBJ2-1,CASAGGYNEQFF
TRBV4-1,TRBJ2-1,CASSRTGTGDNEQFF
TRBV30,TRBJ2-4,CAWSASGAKNIQYF
TRBV14,TRBJ2-7,CASRDSGGYEQYF
TRBV6-5,TRBJ2-1,CASSSDFYNEQFF
TRBV11-3,TRBJ2-1,CASSLDRSDPNNEQFF
TRBV9,TRBJ2-5,CASSWGPIQETQYF
TRBV12-3/TRBV12-4,TRBJ2-2,CASSLAGDGELFF